This T cell receptor beta chain is from a study of blood T cells in healthy people across ages. Study conclusions and caveats: It was held that diversity estimates obtained from one million T cells represented underestimates.

Germline V gene data show CDR1 as MDHEN and CDR2 as SYDVKM. This CDR3 region has 17 residues. Trimming shortened V by 4 bases and J by 7 bases, and 23 bases separated the two germline ends. On this clonotype: Antigen: not known.

A second PCR of about 7 to 11 cycles used a sample-barcoded 5' primer and a J-beta primer mix. Each cDNA molecule received a tag from a template-switch adaptor that had 12 random nucleotides. Via MiXCR, TCRdb re-called the 5' RACE reads, giving one row per CDR3 protein. The data show roughly 800,000 distinct CDR3 sequences, 20% to 30% seen once. These data were likewise used in another study, on T cells of mothers and their children.

This clonotype was sampled from a boy aged 5 to 17 in good health. The chain carries TRBV28 and TRBJ2-4, with D perhaps being TRBD1 or TRBD2 (5 bases each). The specimen sequenced was blood. Here the CDR3 reads CASSSHGSGQAKNIQYF. CDR3 bases: TGTGCCAGCAGTTCGCACGGGTCGGGGCAGGCTAAGAACATTCAGTACTTC.